The 17 T cell receptor beta chains below come from one sample, sequenced in a study of blood T cell repertoires in COVID-19. Generated by immunoSEQ multiplex PCR, the TCRdb table keeps only in-frame clones and is missing some. The profile shows roughly 78,000 clones, approximately 82% of them singletons. Sequencing was performed on peripheral blood. The receptor source for this set is a woman aged 80 or over with acute or convalescent COVID-19.

CDR3 residues: CASSGQGVANYGYTF. For the CDR3, the DNA is TGTGCCAGCAGCGGACAAGGGGTGGCTAACTATGGCTACACCTTC. The chain carries TRBV9 and TRBJ1-2, with TRBD1 as a possible D gene (5 bases). The germline CDR1 and CDR2 sequences are SGDLS and YYNGEE. CDR3 length: 15 amino acids. Trimming left V 3 bases short and J 0 bases short, with 12 bases between.

In its sample, this clone was seen once. This chain connects TRBV19 to TRBJ1-2; 8 bases match TRBD1. Germline V gene lookup returns CDR1 LNHDA and CDR2 SQIVND (reference sequence). J lost 7 bases, V lost 4 bases, and 8 bases had no gene match. The CDR3 contains 14 residues. Here the CDR3 reads CASSTPGQVPGYTF. The CDR3 DNA reads as TGTGCCAGTAGTACACCGGGACAGGTTCCTGGCTACACCTTC. The full variable domain, in which reference TRBV19 and TRBJ1-2 provide the parts outside the CDR3, is DGGITQSPKYLFRKEGQNVTLSCEQNLNHDAMYWYRQDPGQGLRLIYYSQIVNDFQKGDIAEGYSVSREKKESFPLTVTSAQKNPTAFYLCASSTPGQVPGYTFGSGTRLTVV.

This chain uses TRBV18 with TRBJ2-1; 7 bases are shared with TRBD2. With V trimmed by 3 bases and J by 9 bases, 8 bases remained unmatched. Germline CDR1 reads KGHSH; CDR2 reads LQKENI. CDR3 length: 14 residues. As DNA, the CDR3 is TGTGCCAGCTCACCGGGACTACCCTCGGCTGAGCAGTTCTTC. This encodes CASSPGLPSAEQFF.

The chain recombines TRBV2 with TRBJ2-3; TRBD2 agrees at 7 bases. Germline values: CDR1 SNHLY, CDR2 FYNNEI. This CDR3 region has 15 residues. The junction had 13 bases not matched to a gene; V was cut back by 11 bases and J by 2 bases. The CDR3 reads CAGVGPGTITDTQYF. The CDR3, as DNA: TGTGCCGGCGTTGGCCCCGGGACTATCACAGATACGCAGTATTTT.

The rearrangement links TRBV7-8 to TRBJ2-7; 14 bases agree with TRBD2. V dropped 5 bases and J dropped 2; count of bases not matched to a gene: 11. Germline CDR1 SGHVS, CDR2 FQNEAQ. This CDR3 is built from 18 residues. CDR3 DNA sequence: TGTGCCAGCAGCCGATCGTTTGGGACTAGCGGGAGCACCTACGAGCAGTACTTC. Translated, it gives CASSRSFGTSGSTYEQYF.

This sequence joins TRBV6-5 and TRBJ2-3, with D maybe TRBD1 (6 bases). The CDR3 is 14 residues long. The germline V and J ends were trimmed by 2 bases and 5 bases, with 11 bases remaining between them. The germline V gene encodes CDR1 MNHEY and CDR2 SVGAGI. The CDR3 loop is CASSYTQGRDTQYF. CDR3 in DNA: TGTGCCAGCAGTTACACACAGGGAAGAGATACGCAGTATTTT.

V is TRBV3-1 (or the pseudogene TRBV3-2) and J is TRBJ2-7; 7 nucleotides agree with TRBD1. Germline V gene lookup returns CDR1 LGHDT and CDR2 YNNKEL (reference sequence). The CDR3 has 15 residues. J was trimmed by 2 bases and V by 0 bases; bases with no gene match: 4. Written as DNA, the CDR3 is TGTGCCAGCAGCCAAGAGCAAGGACAGGCCTACGAGCAGTACTTC. This gives the protein CASSQEQGQAYEQYF.

The gene calls are TRBV10-3 and TRBJ2-1; TRBD2 matches 13 bases. The CDR3 is 18 residues long. Germline assignment: CDR1 ENHRY and CDR2 SYGVKD. With 4 bases clipped from V and 6 bases from J, the junction kept 12 bases outside the gene matches. The DNA for the CDR3 is TGTGCCATCAGTGGTTGGACTGGACTAGCGGGAGCTGGCAATGAGCAGTTCTTC. As protein: CAISGWTGLAGAGNEQFF.

V and J are TRBV15 and TRBJ2-2, with 9 bases aligning to TRBD1. Losses at the gene ends were 0 bases for V and 8 bases for J; bases not matched to a gene: 13. Germline V gene lookup returns CDR1 LNHNV and CDR2 YYDKDF (reference sequence). The CDR3 consists of 18 residues. CDR3 loop: CATSRDQAQGALDGELFF. The CDR3 nucleotides are TGTGCCACCAGCAGAGATCAGGCACAGGGGGCGCTAGATGGGGAGCTGTTTTTT.

The chain couples TRBV9 to TRBJ2-1; 8 positions match TRBD2. This CDR3 comprises 15 residues. Germline lookup yields CDR1 SGDLS and CDR2 YYNGEE. V trimming: 3 bases; J trimming: 5 bases; junction bases outside the gene matches: 7. The CDR3 spells CASSASGRPNNEQFF. CDR3 sequence (DNA): TGTGCCAGCAGCGCCAGCGGGAGACCGAACAATGAGCAGTTCTTC.

The chain is built from TRBV9 and TRBJ2-2, with 8 bases lining up with TRBD2. Germline loops: CDR1 SGDLS, CDR2 YYNGEE. This CDR3 contains 16 residues. V trimming: 4 bases; J trimming: 5 bases; junction bases outside the gene matches: 10. CDR3 residues: CASSPSAGVRTGELFF. CDR3 bases: TGTGCCAGCAGCCCCTCAGCGGGAGTAAGGACCGGGGAGCTGTTTTTT.

The V and J genes are TRBV4-1 and TRBJ2-3, with 9 bases lining up with TRBD2. The V and J ends lost 0 bases and 3 bases, in that order; junction bases with no gene match: 7. This CDR3 is built from 17 residues. Germline loops: CDR1 MGHRA, CDR2 YSYEKL. The CDR3 protein is CASSQEGLSGRTDTQYF. CDR3 bases: TGCGCCAGCAGCCAAGAGGGGTTGAGCGGGAGGACAGATACGCAGTATTTT.

A note on this clone: The identical CDR3 is also encoded by other nucleotide sequences in the sample. The chain joins TRBV5-1 to TRBJ2-1; tentative D call: TRBD2 (5 bases). The V end was cut by 3 bases, the J end by 4 bases, with 11 bases between. The CDR3 spans 14 residues. Germline CDR1 SGHRS, CDR2 YFSETQ. The CDR3 loop reads CASSYGGGYNEQFF. The CDR3 DNA is TGCGCCAGCAGCTACGGAGGCGGTTACAATGAGCAGTTCTTC.

V usage is TRBV5-1 and J usage is TRBJ2-6; 11 bases align to TRBD2. Germline V gene sequence: CDR1 SGHRS, CDR2 YFSETQ. CDR3 length equals 18 residues. Trimming cost V 0 bases and J 1 base; bases outside gene matches: 3. CDR3 sequence (DNA): TGCGCCAGCAGCTTGGGAGGACTAGCGGGTTCTGGGGCCAACGTCCTGACTTTC. Encoded protein: CASSLGGLAGSGANVLTF.

This chain joins TRBV28 and TRBJ1-5, with 10 bases aligning to TRBD1. Germline assignment: CDR1 MDHEN and CDR2 SYDVKM. The length of the CDR3 is 14 residues. V shed 8 bases, J shed 6 bases, and the junction held 7 bases outside the gene matches. This CDR3 is CASLTGGASQPQHF. CDR3 coding DNA: TGTGCCAGCTTGACAGGGGGCGCGAGTCAGCCCCAGCATTTT.

This sequence joins TRBV2 and TRBJ1-5, with 7 positions matching TRBD1. Per the germline V gene, CDR1 is SNHLY and CDR2 is FYNNEI. J lost 0 bases, V lost 3 bases, and 17 bases had no gene match. This CDR3 region has 20 residues. CDR3 DNA: TGTGCCAGCAGTGATGCGAAAGGGGGCAAGACTTATCATAGCAATCAGCCCCAGCATTTT. Its translation is CASSDAKGGKTYHSNQPQHF.

This sequence joins TRBV9 and TRBJ1-4; 7 bases are a match to TRBD1. CDR3 length: 14 residues. Germline V CDR1 and CDR2: SGDLS, YYNGEE. After removal of 3 bases from V and 7 bases from J, the junction contained 6 bases not matched to a gene. The DNA for the CDR3 is TGTGCCAGCAGCGCGACAGGGATGGGTGAAAAACTGTTTTTT. Encoded protein: CASSATGMGEKLFF.